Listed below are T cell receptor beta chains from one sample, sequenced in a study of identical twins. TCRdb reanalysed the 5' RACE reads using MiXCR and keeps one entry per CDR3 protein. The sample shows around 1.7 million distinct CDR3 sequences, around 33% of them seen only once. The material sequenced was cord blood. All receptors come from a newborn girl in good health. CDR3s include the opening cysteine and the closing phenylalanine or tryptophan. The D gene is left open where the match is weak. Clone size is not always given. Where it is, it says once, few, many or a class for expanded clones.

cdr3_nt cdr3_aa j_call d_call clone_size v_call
TGCGCCAGCAGCCCAGGACAGCGGTACTACAATGAGCAGTACTTC CASSPGQRYYNEQYF TRBJ2-7 - - TRBV4-1
TGTGCCTGGAGTGGGTACAATGAGCAGTTCTTC CAWSGYNEQFF TRBJ2-1 - few TRBV30
TGTGCCAGCAGTGCGGGGCCACTATTCTATGGCTACACCTTC CASSAGPLFYGYTF TRBJ1-2 - few TRBV2
TGTGCCAGCAGCCAAGAGAGGGCGGGAGGAAGGCTTTTGGTCTACAATGAGCAGTTCTTC CASSQERAGGRLLVYNEQFF TRBJ2-1 TRBD2 - TRBV3-1
TGTGCCGGCAGCCAAGAAGGGCCGGTTTCGGATGAGCAGTTCTTC CAGSQEGPVSDEQFF TRBJ2-1 - once TRBV3-1
TGTGCCAGCAGCCAAGAAGGAGCGGGGGCGCCTTATACGCAGTATTTT CASSQEGAGAPYTQYF TRBJ2-3 TRBD2 many TRBV4-2
TGTGCCAGCAGTCCAGGTTGGGGTAGCGGGGGGGCGGGCAATGAGCAGTTCTTC CASSPGWGSGGAGNEQFF TRBJ2-1 TRBD2 - TRBV12-3/TRBV12-4
TGTGCCAGCAACCTCCGACTAGCGGCCACAGATACGCAGTATTTT CASNLRLAATDTQYF TRBJ2-3 TRBD2 - TRBV5-4
TGTGCCAGCAGTTATTTTGGGGACAATGGGCAGTTCTTC CASSYFGDNGQFF TRBJ2-1 - - TRBV6-2/TRBV6-3
TGCAGTGCTAGAGCCTACGACGTCTACGAGCAGTACTTC CSARAYDVYEQYF TRBJ2-7 - once TRBV20-1
TGTGCTAGTGGTTTGGCTAGCGGGACCTACAATGAGCAGTTCTTC CASGLASGTYNEQFF TRBJ2-1 TRBD2 few TRBV12-5
TGTGCCACCAGCAGAGATACAGCCGTTAACTATGGCTACACCTTC CATSRDTAVNYGYTF TRBJ1-2 - once TRBV15
TGTGCCAGCAGTTTACTCGGGACAGGGGTCCAGTCAGATACGCAGTATTTT CASSLLGTGVQSDTQYF TRBJ2-3 TRBD1 - TRBV27
TGTGCCAGCAGAATCGTAGCGGGAACGTACCAAGAGACCCAGTACTTC CASRIVAGTYQETQYF TRBJ2-5 TRBD2 - TRBV11-2
TGTGCCAGCAGCCCGTGGACTAGCGGGGTCACCGGGGAGCTGTTTTTT CASSPWTSGVTGELFF TRBJ2-2 TRBD2 few TRBV3-1
TGTGCCTGGAGTCAGGGCTGCGAGCAGTACTTC CAWSQGCEQYF TRBJ2-7 - few TRBV30
TGCAGTGCCGGGACAGGCCTCCAAGAGACCCAGTACTTC CSAGTGLQETQYF TRBJ2-5 TRBD1 - TRBV20-1
TGTGCCAGCAGCCAACGCGGGACAGGGGAAGGGGAGCTGTTTTTT CASSQRGTGEGELFF TRBJ2-2 TRBD1 once TRBV3-1
TGTGCCAGCAACGTGAACACTGAAGCTTTCTTT CASNVNTEAFF TRBJ1-1 - few TRBV7-2
TGCGCCAGCAACTTGGCCGGGACAGGGGGCAATGAGCAGTACTTC CASNLAGTGGNEQYF TRBJ2-7 TRBD1 - TRBV5-1
TGTGCCAGCAGTTCCTATCGGCTAGCGGGGCCCTACAATGAGCAGTTCTTC CASSSYRLAGPYNEQFF TRBJ2-1 TRBD2 few TRBV6-2/TRBV6-3
TGCAGCGTTGGAGGCAGACTGAGCTCTGGGGCCAACGTCCTGACTTTC CSVGGRLSSGANVLTF TRBJ2-6 - few TRBV29-1
TGTGCCAGCAGCTTCCCCGGGACTAGCGGCATCTCCTACGAGCAGTACTTC CASSFPGTSGISYEQYF TRBJ2-7 TRBD2 - TRBV5-8
TGTGCCAGCAGTTACTCGAACAGCTACGAGCAGTACTTC CASSYSNSYEQYF TRBJ2-7 - many TRBV6-6
TGTGCCAGCAGTGCGGGACTAGCGGGAGAGCAGTACTTC CASSAGLAGEQYF TRBJ2-5 TRBD2 - TRBV2
TGTGCCAGCAGCCAAGGGGAACCCTACGAGCAGTACTTC CASSQGEPYEQYF TRBJ2-7 - - TRBV14
TGTGCCAGCAGTCCCCAGGAGAGCACTGAGCAGTTCTTC CASSPQESTEQFF TRBJ2-1 - few TRBV28
TGCGCCAGCAGCCAAGAAGGCGGAATTGCCTACGAGCAGTACTTC CASSQEGGIAYEQYF TRBJ2-7 - few TRBV4-1
TGTGCCAGCACCGACAGGTACAATGAGCAGTTCTTC CASTDRYNEQFF TRBJ2-1 - - TRBV6-5
TGTGCCAGCTCTCACAGTGCTCAGGGGTATGGCTACACCTTC CASSHSAQGYGYTF TRBJ1-2 - few TRBV25-1
TGTGCCATCGGGGCAGGACCCACTGAAGCTTTCTTT CAIGAGPTEAFF TRBJ1-1 - - TRBV10-3
TGCGCCAGCAGTGGACCGAACTATGGCTACACCTTC CASSGPNYGYTF TRBJ1-2 - many TRBV2
TGTGCCAGCAGTGATAGGGGGCCGGAGGGCTACACCTTC CASSDRGPEGYTF TRBJ1-2 TRBD1 - TRBV12-3/TRBV12-4
TGTGCCAGCAGTTACTCGACCTCTCTAGCGGGTGACTGTTCAATACTCTGGGAGACCCAGTACTTC CASSYSTSLAGDCSILWETQYF TRBJ2-5 TRBD2 - TRBV6-5
TGTGCCAGCAGTCCCCGGGGGACAGGCGCGTTATCTTTCTACACCTTC CASSPRGTGALSFYTF TRBJ1-2 TRBD1 few TRBV6-6
TGTGCCTGGAGCGAGGAGAGTGAGGGAACGCGGTCACCCCTCCACTTT CAWSEESEGTRSPLHF TRBJ1-6 - - TRBV30
TGTGCCAGCTCACCAATTAGCGCGGTCTACGAGCAGTACTTC CASSPISAVYEQYF TRBJ2-7 - - TRBV18
TGCAGTGCTAGAGGAGTTAGGGGGGGGCTGGACATTCAGTACTTC CSARGVRGGLDIQYF TRBJ2-4 - few TRBV20-1
TGTGCCAGCAGTTTCAGGAGGGTAAAAGGATATGGCTACACCTTC CASSFRRVKGYGYTF TRBJ1-2 - - TRBV12-3/TRBV12-4
TGTGCCAGCAGCCAGGGAGGGAGGGGGTCCGCCTACGAGCAGTACTTC CASSQGGRGSAYEQYF TRBJ2-7 - few TRBV3-1
TGTGCCAGCAGCGACAGCCTATTTAACTATGGCTACACCTTC CASSDSLFNYGYTF TRBJ1-2 - - TRBV7-2
TGCAGTGCTAGGGCGAGCGGGAGGGCTAGCTACGAGCAGTACTTC CSARASGRASYEQYF TRBJ2-7 TRBD2 few TRBV20-1
TGTGCCAGCAGTAAGACAGACAATGAGCAGTTCTTC CASSKTDNEQFF TRBJ2-1 - few TRBV27
TGTGCCATCAGTGGGGGGAAGGGTGAGCAGTTCTTC CAISGGKGEQFF TRBJ2-1 - - TRBV10-3
TGTGCCAGCAGCTTAAGGGGGTACGGGAATGAGCAGTTCTTC CASSLRGYGNEQFF TRBJ2-1 - once TRBV7-2
TGCAGCGTTGGTCGGGCCGCAAGGACAGATACGCAGTATTTT CSVGRAARTDTQYF TRBJ2-3 - few TRBV29-1
TGTGCCAGCAGCTTAACGTACACAGATACGCAGTATTTT CASSLTYTDTQYF TRBJ2-3 - many TRBV7-2
TGCAGTGCTAGGGGCAGGCCTTTCTACGAGCAGTACTTC CSARGRPFYEQYF TRBJ2-7 - - TRBV20-1